Sequencing of this T cell receptor (beta chain) was carried out in a study of cytomegalovirus exposure and HLA in healthy donors (dated by TCRdb to the late 2010s). About the investigation overall: An earlier analysis of roughly 610 of the donors reported 276 Gb of sequence data and 117 million unique TCR beta sequences obtained from approximately 180 million T cells. Among roughly 400 genotyped donors of the cohort, an average of roughly 240,000 unique TCR beta nucleotide sequences were sequenced per donor, roughly 20% of them non-productive. The study used immunosequencing to profile the T cell repertoires of some 600 subjects and linked those repertoires to cytomegalovirus serostatus. Donor age, sex, ethnicity and CMV serostatus were compiled alongside the repertoire data. Around 300 gigabases of sequencing data and approximately 85 million unique TCR sequences were included in an early release covering about 600 HLA-typed donors. High-throughput TCR immunosequencing, statistical association of individual TCRs with disease status, and machine learning were combined to predict cytomegalovirus infection status. To decide whether each TCR beta V gene segment behaved as functional or pseudogenic, an earlier analysis of nearly 600 of the donors relied on high-throughput TCR beta sequencing. A later analysis re-analyzed previously published TCR beta repertoires from 550 to 700 donors and added high-resolution HLA genotyping to study TCR occurrence patterns. Among the approximately 400 genotyped donors, around 81% belonged to the genetic ancestry cluster associated with self-reported Caucasian donors. HLA typing included class I and class II loci at four-digit resolution. Rather than drawing on any new phenotypic data, the later analysis identified candidate immune exposures from TCR beta sequences and the way those sequences occurred across donors. Typing coverage differed by locus: A, B, C, DRB1 and DQB1 were typed in about 629-640 donors, DQA1 in 522, DPA1 in over 600, and DPB1 in 400 to 480. All discovery cohort repertoires had been generated on a single sequencing platform. A later genetic analysis used genome-wide SNP genotypes for 398 of the 666 donors, treating that subset as a discovery cohort. A handful of DR-DQ haplotypes were treated as single units for association and clustering because of strong linkage in the cohort. The aim of the study was to test whether cataloging public T cell receptors could identify signatures of past pathogen exposure. Along with the approximately 600-subject first cohort, a separate validation cohort of more than 90 different subjects was used. Summary of the overall study and its limitations: In vitro tests confirmed that three of the cytomegalovirus-associated TCR beta chains recognize cytomegalovirus antigens. Immune exposure information for the cohort was limited to CMV serostatus. A cluster of highly shared sequence variants was judged likely to be a technical artifact of the sequencing pipeline. An association between a missense DCLRE1C variant and V-gene and J-gene trimming of TCR beta chains was found in a later genetic analysis and replicated in an independent cohort. The study gave a list of about 150 TCR beta chains associated with cytomegalovirus. A further reported finding was that TCR beta sequences accurately predicted the HLA-A and HLA-B alleles for most subjects in the first cohort. Because HLA typing was unavailable for some donors at each locus, only the typed subset was used in association tests. The classifier was reported to diagnose cytomegalovirus status with high specificity and sensitivity in both the original and validation cohorts. A later analysis associated about 17,000 TCR beta sequences with specific HLA alleles at a false discovery rate of 0.05. According to a later analysis, TCR association rates differed among HLA loci, with DRB1 alleles showing the most associated TCRs and HLA-C alleles showing the fewest. Compared with equally common non-associated chains, HLA-associated TCR beta chains in a later analysis were more clonally expanded and had lower generation probabilities. Linkage disequilibrium might explain the correlated functional status among segregating V segments, but an unknown experimental factor could not be ruled out. Across donors, most TCR sequences were observed very rarely, whereas some public TCRs were present in many individuals. Because counts were too low, approximately 15 rarely observed V segments, including chromosome 9 orphons, were excluded from the earlier analysis of under 650 of the donors. Broadly in line with IMGT annotations, most TCR beta V segments showed up in productive rearrangements about 87% or about 30% of the time in an earlier analysis of a few hundred of the donors. Assigning TCR associations to individual alleles was difficult when HLA alleles, especially DR and DQ, strongly co-occurred. According to the authors, the approach could potentially be generalized to other disease states and immunological phenotypes. Sequencing depth was assumed to be roughly uniform across donors in the presence/absence analyses, though that assumption may not hold. A later genetic analysis reported fewer N-insertions in productive TCRs among donors in an Asian-associated ancestry cluster than the roughly 640-donor mean. Several of the top co-occurrence clusters appeared to be linked to parvovirus B19, influenza, CMV and Epstein-Barr virus, according to a later analysis. Some IMGT-functional V segments, including TRBV6-2 and TRBV6-3, could not be distinguished by the 87-base-pair reads and were therefore excluded. A later analysis found that most CMV-associated TCR beta chains appeared HLA-restricted, with HLA associations seemingly driven largely by CMV exposure. Only TCR beta chains were sequenced in this cohort, and the absence of alpha or paired-chain data limited detectable features.

CDR1 and CDR2 were assigned from the germline V gene as MGHRA and YSYEKL. Its CDR3 holds 14 amino acids, cysteine through phenylalanine. Of the read, only the CDR3 DNA is kept; its 42 bases are in frame from base 1. V and J are trimmed by 1 base and 5 bases, and the gene matches miss 5 bases of the junction. Receptor amplification or capture employed the immunoSEQ multiplex PCR assay. For the multiplex PCR, a mixture combining 60 forward primers for TCR Vbeta segments and 13 reverse primers for TCR Jbeta segments was used. A multiplex PCR assay on genomic DNA amplified the CDR3 region of rearranged TCR beta genes. The Illumina HiSeq System was used to sequence the amplified TCR beta libraries as 87-base-pair reads. Per the original workflow: A later analysis tallied 75 million to 95 million unique TCR beta chains across the 650 to 750 repertoires, and 10 million to 11 million of those chains were shared by two or more donors. A nearest-neighbor algorithm error-corrected the raw reads and collapsed the reads into unique sequences, merging closely related sequences to remove PCR and sequencing errors. To assign V, D and J gene segments, CDR3 sequences were aligned to IMGT reference sequences. For a sequence to be retained, a match of at least six nucleotides was required to both a V gene segment and a J gene segment. Rearrangements were called productive when the CDR3 lacked stop codons and stayed in frame with V and J; all others were non-productive. CDR3 was defined according to IMGT convention as the region running from the second conserved V-encoded cysteine to the conserved J-encoded phenylalanine. The earlier analysis of some 540 of the donors excluded any sequence lacking an unambiguous match to a single V gene segment. An earlier analysis of a few hundred of the donors called V segments functional above 56.7% productive rearrangements and segregating when the between-donor standard deviation exceeded 5%. A statistical classification framework was built for diagnosing cytomegalovirus status from the catalog of TCR beta chain sequences. V and J gene assignment, in a later analysis, came from comparing TCR nucleotide sequences with IMGT/GENE-DB human TR gene sequences. The TCRdist pipeline was used in a later analysis to assign CDR3 sequences and most-parsimonious VDJ recombination scenarios. In a later analysis, each TCR beta chain was defined by its CDR3 amino acid sequence together with its V-gene family, and reads without a unique V-gene family were excluded. A later analysis removed 592 highly shared, low-generation-probability nucleotide sequences to deal with suspected cross-contamination and a sequencing artifact. In a later analysis, a clonal expansion index for each public chain was calculated from normalized within-repertoire ranks of inferred template counts. In a later analysis, generation probabilities were computed with a VDJ recombination model fitted to out-of-frame rearrangements, and the resulting probabilities were checked against IGoR. Hypergeometric tests were used in a later analysis to score TCR-TCR, TCR-HLA and TCR-CMV co-occurrence, with a repertoire-size bias correction applied to the TCR pairs. In a later analysis, false discovery rates were estimated by permuting HLA or CMV assignments 20 times. In a later analysis, co-occurring TCRs were grouped using DBSCAN, and TCRdist sequence similarity was added for clustering within HLA-allele-positive subsets. Repertoires with fewer than 30,000 or more than 120,000 public chains, plus five repertoires with anomalous nucleotide sharing, were excluded from co-occurrence clustering. In its TCRdb copy, this immuneACCESS table keeps in-frame sequences only and misses some clones. Where compared with another copy, unresolved V genes explain less than half of these, and the others have no known cause. V and J calls and clone size are as listed in that table; D and trimming were resolved from the DNA. This sample holds approximately 130,000 clones; about 85% were observed only once. Of the sample, more than 1.5% falls within the top ten clones.

Worth noting for this clone: Its antigen is still unknown. Base-call qualities are not available, and no considerably larger clone is one nucleotide away.

The cohort was made up of hundreds of healthy bone marrow donors. All cohort members were sampled while nominally healthy, although unrecorded immune exposures were likely present. The donor was CMV seronegative and was included in the group of 352 seronegative cohort members. Every donor gave a peripheral blood sample, and the peripheral blood mononuclear cells from that sample were used for TCR beta sequencing. The Qiagen DNeasy Blood Extraction Kit was used to extract genomic DNA from the blood cell samples. Sequencing was performed on PBMCs. The chain uses TRBV4-1 and TRBJ2-7, and TRBD1 aligns with 7 junction nucleotides. The TCR sequence derives from a boy aged 10-17 years in good health and CMV-seronegative. The CDR3: CASSQGGRGNEQYF. The nucleotide sequence reads as follows: TGCGCCAGCAGCCAAGGGGGCAGGGGGAACGAGCAGTACTTC.